The clone carrying this T cell receptor beta chain was seen only a few times. The antigen remains undetermined. This CDR3 has 12 residues. Losses at the gene ends were 7 bases for V and 3 bases for J; bases not matched to a gene: 4. From germline, CDR1 is SGDLS and CDR2 YYNGEE. immunoSEQ v3.0 was run at survey level. Libraries were prepared by immunoSEQ multiplex PCR; TCRdb keeps only in-frame clonotypes and omits some of them. The sample contains approximately 22,000 clones, 70% to 90% of which appear only once. This sample is part of a study of long-term antiretroviral therapy in people with HIV. Findings of the study overall: Possibly under older ART regimens, blood was drawn between the mid-2000s and the late 2010s.

This clonotype was sampled from a man between 60 and 75 years old with HIV. This chain joins TRBV9 and TRBJ2-7, with 7 bases that match TRBD2. The specimen was unsorted PBMCs, collected 1.3 years after starting antiretroviral therapy. The CDR3 loop is CASPGGNYEQYF. As DNA, the CDR3 is TGTGCCAGCCCGGGAGGTAACTACGAGCAGTACTTC.